The entry below describes one T cell receptor (beta chain). The clone's antigen remains unknown. No per-base quality is available; no much larger clone lies one base away. Sequencing used an Illumina HiSeq 1500. Through fastp at Q25 and MiXCR, TCRdb rebuilt clones from the public reads, retaining in-frame beta chains. Every distinct CDR3 protein forms one entry, paired with its most common genes and DNA. Here the sample has 150,000 to 200,000 distinct CDR3 sequences; roughly 19% occur a single time. Jointly, the top ten make up 2.5% to 3% of the sample. These data belong to a study of T cell repertoires in cytomegalovirus infection (dated by TCRdb to about 2019). Context from the whole study: Because public TCR beta signatures pointed to carriage of CMV infection together with the matching HLA type, the HLA type of each donor mattered for the analysis. General study outcomes and caveats: Cumulative frequency of public TCR beta family members discriminated carriers of CMV infection plus the relevant HLA type in this cohort and an independent roughly 330-donor cohort. The ex vivo response was dominated by HLA-C-restricted CMV-specific TCR beta clonotypes, and the single most frequent clonotype in two of eight donors was supplied by these HLA-C-restricted clonotypes.

V lost 3 bases and J lost 0 bases; the stretch between them is 21 bases long. Including the terminal cysteine and phenylalanine, the CDR3 comprises 18 residues. Only CDR3 DNA is held: 54 bases, read in frame from base 1. The specimen was PBMCs. Here the chain combines TRBV23-1 and TRBJ2-7; the D gene is perhaps TRBD2, from 6 matching bases. TRBV23-1 is treated as an ORF (open reading frame) with a function not yet certain. The clonotype was recovered from a human donor in good health (CMV status not recorded). Some clones in this sample may be carry-over from other donors' samples. The DNA sequence is TGCGCCAGCAGTCAGAGGTGGGGACTTACCGAGAGCTCCTACGAGCAGTACTTC. Its protein reads: CASSQRWGLTESSYEQYF.